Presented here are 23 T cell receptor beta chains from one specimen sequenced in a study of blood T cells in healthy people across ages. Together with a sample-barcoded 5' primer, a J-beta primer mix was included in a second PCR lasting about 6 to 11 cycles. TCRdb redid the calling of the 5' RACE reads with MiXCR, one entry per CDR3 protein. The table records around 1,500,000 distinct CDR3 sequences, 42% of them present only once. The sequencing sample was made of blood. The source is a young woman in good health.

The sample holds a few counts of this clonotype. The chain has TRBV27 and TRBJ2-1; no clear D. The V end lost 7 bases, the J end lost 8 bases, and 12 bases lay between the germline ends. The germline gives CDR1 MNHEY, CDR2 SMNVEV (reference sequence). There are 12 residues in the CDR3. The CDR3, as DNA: TGTGCCAGCATGGTCAACAGCCATGAGCAGTTCTTC. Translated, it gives CASMVNSHEQFF.

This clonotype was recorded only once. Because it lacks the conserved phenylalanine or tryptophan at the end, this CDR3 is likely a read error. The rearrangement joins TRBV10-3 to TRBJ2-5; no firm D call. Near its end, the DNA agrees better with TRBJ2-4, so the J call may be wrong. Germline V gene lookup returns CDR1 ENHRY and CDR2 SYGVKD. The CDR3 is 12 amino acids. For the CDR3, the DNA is TGTGCCATCAGTGAGGGGCAAAACATTCAGTACCTC. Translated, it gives CAISEGQNIQYL.

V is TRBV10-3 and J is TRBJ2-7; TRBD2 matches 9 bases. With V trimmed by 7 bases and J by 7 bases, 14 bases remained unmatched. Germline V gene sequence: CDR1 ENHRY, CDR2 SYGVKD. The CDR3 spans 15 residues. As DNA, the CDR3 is TGTGCCATCACTCTGGGAGTAGCGGGAGCTAATGAGCAGTACTTC. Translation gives CAITLGVAGANEQYF.

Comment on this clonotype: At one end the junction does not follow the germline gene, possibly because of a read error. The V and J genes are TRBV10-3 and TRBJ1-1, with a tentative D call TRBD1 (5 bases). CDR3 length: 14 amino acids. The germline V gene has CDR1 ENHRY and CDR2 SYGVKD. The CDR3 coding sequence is TGTGCCATCAATGAGGAGGGGTTGAACACTGAAGCTTTCTTT. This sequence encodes CAINEEGLNTEAFF.

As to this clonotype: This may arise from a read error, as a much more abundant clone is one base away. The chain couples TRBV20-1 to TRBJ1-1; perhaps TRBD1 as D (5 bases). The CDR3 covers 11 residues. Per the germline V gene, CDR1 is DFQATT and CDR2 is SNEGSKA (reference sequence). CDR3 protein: CSMPGETEAFF. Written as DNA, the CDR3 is TGCAGCATGCCGGGGGAGACTGAAGCTTTCTTT.

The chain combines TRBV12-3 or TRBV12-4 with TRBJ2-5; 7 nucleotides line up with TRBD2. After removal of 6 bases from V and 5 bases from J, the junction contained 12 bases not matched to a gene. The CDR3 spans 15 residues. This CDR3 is CASRDGTTGRETQYF. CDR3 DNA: TGTGCCAGCAGGGACGGGACTACCGGACGGGAGACCCAGTACTTC.

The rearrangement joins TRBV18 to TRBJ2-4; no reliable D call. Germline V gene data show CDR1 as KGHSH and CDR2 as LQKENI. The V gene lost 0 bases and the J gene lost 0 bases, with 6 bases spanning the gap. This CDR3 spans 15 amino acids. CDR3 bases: TGTGCCAGCTCACCACCCCAAAGAGCCAAAAACATTCAGTACTTC. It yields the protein CASSPPQRAKNIQYF. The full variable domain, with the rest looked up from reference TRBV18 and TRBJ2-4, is NAGVMQNPRHLVRRRGQEARLRCSPMKGHSHVYWYRQLPEEGLKFMVYLQKENIIDESGMPKERFSAEFPKEGPSILRIQQVVRGDSAAYFCASSPPQRAKNIQYFGAGTRLSVL.

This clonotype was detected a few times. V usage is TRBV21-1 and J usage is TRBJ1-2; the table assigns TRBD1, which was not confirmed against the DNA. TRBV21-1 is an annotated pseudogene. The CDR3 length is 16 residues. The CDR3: CASSTLTQGKRYRYTF. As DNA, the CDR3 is TGTGCCAGCAGCACCCTGACACAGGGGAAAAGGTATCGCTACACCTTC.

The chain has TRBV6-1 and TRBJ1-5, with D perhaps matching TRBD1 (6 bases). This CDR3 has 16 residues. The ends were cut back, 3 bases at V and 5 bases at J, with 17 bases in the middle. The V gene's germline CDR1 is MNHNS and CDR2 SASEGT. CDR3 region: CASSEPGRRGYQPQHF. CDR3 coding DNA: TGTGCCAGCAGTGAGCCGGGACGGAGGGGGTATCAGCCCCAGCATTTT.

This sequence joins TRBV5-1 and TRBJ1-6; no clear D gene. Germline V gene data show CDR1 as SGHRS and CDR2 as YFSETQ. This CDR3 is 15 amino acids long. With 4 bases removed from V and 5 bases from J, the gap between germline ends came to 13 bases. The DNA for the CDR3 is TGCGCCAGCAGCCCCGGCACATGGGATAATTCACCCCTCCACTTT. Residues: CASSPGTWDNSPLHF.

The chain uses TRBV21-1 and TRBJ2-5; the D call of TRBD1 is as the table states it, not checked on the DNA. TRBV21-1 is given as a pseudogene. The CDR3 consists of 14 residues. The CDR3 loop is CASSKSTGQETQYF. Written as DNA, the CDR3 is TGTGCCAGCAGCAAATCGACAGGGCAAGAGACCCAGTACTTC.

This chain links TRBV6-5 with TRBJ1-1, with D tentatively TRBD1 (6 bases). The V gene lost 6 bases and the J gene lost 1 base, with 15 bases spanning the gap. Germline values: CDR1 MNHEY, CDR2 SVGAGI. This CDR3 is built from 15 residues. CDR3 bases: TGTGCCAGCAGCTTGTCATCGGACAGGAACACTGAAGCTTTCTTT. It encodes CASSLSSDRNTEAFF.

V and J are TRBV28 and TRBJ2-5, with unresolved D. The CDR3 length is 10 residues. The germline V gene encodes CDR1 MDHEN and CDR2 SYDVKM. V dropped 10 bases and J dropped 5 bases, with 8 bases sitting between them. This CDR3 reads CATILETQYF. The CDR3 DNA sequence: TGTGCCACGATCCTGGAGACCCAGTACTTC. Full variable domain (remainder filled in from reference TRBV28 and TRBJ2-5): DVKVTQSSRYLVKRTGEKVFLECVQDMDHENMFWYRQDPGLGLRLIYFSYDVKMKEKGDIPEGYSVSREKKERFSLILESASTNQTSMYLCATILETQYFGPGTRLLVL.

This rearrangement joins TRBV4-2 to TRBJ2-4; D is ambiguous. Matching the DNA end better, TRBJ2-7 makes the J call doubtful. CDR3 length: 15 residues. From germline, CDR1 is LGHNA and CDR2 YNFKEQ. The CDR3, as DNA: TGTGCCAGCAGCCGAGAAGACCGTGAGGCGGCCGAGCAGTACTTC. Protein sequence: CASSREDREAAEQYF.

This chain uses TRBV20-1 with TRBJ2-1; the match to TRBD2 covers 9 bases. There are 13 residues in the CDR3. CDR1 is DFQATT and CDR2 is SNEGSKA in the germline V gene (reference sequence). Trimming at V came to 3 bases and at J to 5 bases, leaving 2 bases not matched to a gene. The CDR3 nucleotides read TGCAGTGCTAGGGGGACTAGCCACAATGAGCAGTTCTTC. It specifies CSARGTSHNEQFF.

CDR3 nucleotides: TGTGCCAGCTCACCAAGGGACGTGGGTGAAAAACTGTTTTTT. The encoded protein is CASSPRDVGEKLFF. V usage is TRBV18 and J usage is TRBJ1-4; tentatively, D is TRBD1 (5 bases). The CDR3 runs to 14 residues. Between the trimmed V and J ends, which lost 2 bases and 7 bases, there was a span of 11 bases. Per the germline V gene, CDR1 is KGHSH and CDR2 is LQKENI.

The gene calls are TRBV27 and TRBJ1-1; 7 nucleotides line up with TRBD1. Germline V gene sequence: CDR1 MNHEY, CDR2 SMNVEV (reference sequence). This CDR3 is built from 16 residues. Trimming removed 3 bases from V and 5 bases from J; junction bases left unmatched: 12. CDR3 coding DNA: TGTGCCAGCAGTTTTAAGATCAAACCGGACAGGACTGAAGCTTTCTTT. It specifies CASSFKIKPDRTEAFF.

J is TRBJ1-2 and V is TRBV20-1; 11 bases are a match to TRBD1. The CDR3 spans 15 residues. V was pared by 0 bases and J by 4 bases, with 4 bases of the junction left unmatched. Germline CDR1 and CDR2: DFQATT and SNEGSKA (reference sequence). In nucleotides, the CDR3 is TGCAGTGCTAGAGACCGGACAGGGGGCGGCTATGGCTACACCTTC. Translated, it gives CSARDRTGGGYGYTF.

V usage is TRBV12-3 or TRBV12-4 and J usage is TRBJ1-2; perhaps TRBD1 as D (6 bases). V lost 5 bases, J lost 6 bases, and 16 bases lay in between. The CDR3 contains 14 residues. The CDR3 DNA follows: TGTGCCAGCAGTCCTCGGACAGCCTTGGATGGCTACACCTTC. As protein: CASSPRTALDGYTF.

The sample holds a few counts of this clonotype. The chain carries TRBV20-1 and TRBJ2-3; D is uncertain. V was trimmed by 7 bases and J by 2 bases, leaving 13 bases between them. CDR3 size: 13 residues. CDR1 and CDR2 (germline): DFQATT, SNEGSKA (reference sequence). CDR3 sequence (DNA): TGCAGTGAAGGTGACCCCGACACAGATACGCAGTATTTT. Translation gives CSEGDPDTDTQYF.

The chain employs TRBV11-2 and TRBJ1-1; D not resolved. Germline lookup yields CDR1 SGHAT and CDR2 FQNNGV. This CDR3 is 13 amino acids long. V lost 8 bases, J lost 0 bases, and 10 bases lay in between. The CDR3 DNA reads TGTGCCAGCGGGAGTGGTCTGAACACTGAAGCTTTCTTT. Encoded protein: CASGSGLNTEAFF. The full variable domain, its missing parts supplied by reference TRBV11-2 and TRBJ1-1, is EAGVAQSPRYKIIEKRQSVAFWCNPISGHATLYWYQQILGQGPKLLIQFQNNGVVDDSQLPKDRFSAERLKGVDSTLKIQPAKLEDSAVYLCASGSGLNTEAFFGQGTRLTVV.

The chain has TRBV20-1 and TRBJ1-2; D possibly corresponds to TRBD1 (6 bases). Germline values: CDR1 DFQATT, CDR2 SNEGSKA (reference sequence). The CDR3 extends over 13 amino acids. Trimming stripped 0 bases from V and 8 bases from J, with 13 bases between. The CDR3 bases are TGCAGTGCTAGAGAAGGGGGAGGTGGGGGCTACACCTTC. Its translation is CSAREGGGGGYTF.

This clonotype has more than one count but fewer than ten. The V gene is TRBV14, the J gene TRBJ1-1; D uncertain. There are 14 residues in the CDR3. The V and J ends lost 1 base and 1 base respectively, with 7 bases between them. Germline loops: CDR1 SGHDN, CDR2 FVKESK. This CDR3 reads CASSQAPKNTEAFF. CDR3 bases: TGTGCCAGCAGCCAAGCACCGAAGAACACTGAAGCTTTCTTT.